Listed below are T cell receptor beta chains from one sample, sequenced in a study of T cell responses to AZD1222 COVID-19 vaccine. Some clones are missing from TCRdb's copy, which holds only in-frame ones; the method was immunoSEQ multiplex PCR. The table shows tens of thousands of clones, with around four fifths occurring only once. The starting material was peripheral blood, obtained on day 0 of AZD1222 vaccination. These TCRs come from an adult in good health. The CDR3 runs from the conserved cysteine through the conserved F or W. The D gene is left open where the match is weak. Size tells how often a clone was seen (once, few, many) or the class of an expanded clone, and some rows leave it out.

-	TRBD2	TRBV13	TRBJ2-5	TGTGCCAGCAGCCGGACTAGAGATGAGACCCAGTACTTC	CASSRTRDETQYF
-	-	TRBV13	TRBJ2-1	TGTGCCAGCAGCCCCGGGACTCCGAGGGATTGGGAGCAGTTCTTC	CASSPGTPRDWEQFF
-	-	TRBV7-9	TRBJ1-1	TGTGCCAGCAGCTTAGATGAGGGCACTGAAGCTTTCTTT	CASSLDEGTEAFF
-	-	TRBV25-1	TRBJ1-1	TGTGCCAGCAGTGAATTAAGTGGAGGGGGTCGGAACACTGAAGCTTTCTTT	CASSELSGGGRNTEAFF
-	-	TRBV18	TRBJ1-1	TGTGCCAGCTCACCTAACCTCCTGTCTAACAAGAACACTGAAGCTTTCTTT	CASSPNLLSNKNTEAFF
-	-	TRBV5-1	TRBJ2-5	TGCGCCAGCAGCACTGGGACGTTGGGGGTAGAAGAGACCCAGTACTTC	CASSTGTLGVEETQYF
-	-	TRBV9	TRBJ2-5	TGTGCCAGCAGCGTGACGGGTAGGGAAGAGACCCAGTACTTC	CASSVTGREETQYF
-	-	TRBV11-3	TRBJ2-5	TGTGCCAGCAGCTTAAAGGACCAAGAGACCCAGTACTTC	CASSLKDQETQYF
-	TRBD1	TRBV9	TRBJ2-7	TGTGCCAGCAGTCCCACCGGGACAGAGGCCTACGAGCAGTACTTC	CASSPTGTEAYEQYF
-	TRBD2	TRBV3-1/TRBV3-2	TRBJ2-1	TGTGCCAGCAGCCAAGCACCCGGGACTAGCTATGAGCAGTTCTTC	CASSQAPGTSYEQFF
-	-	TRBV20-1	TRBJ2-6	TGCAGTGCTAGTGGCAGCTCCGGGGCCAACGTCCTGACTTTC	CSASGSSGANVLTF
-	-	TRBV18	TRBJ1-3	TGTGCCAGCTCACCAGCCGTTATTAGGGCCTCTGGAAACACCATATATTTT	CASSPAVIRASGNTIYF
-	TRBD2	TRBV5-3	TRBJ2-7	TGTGCCAGAAGCTTGTCGGAAAAGCGGGAGAATTCCTACGAGCAGTACTTC	CARSLSEKRENSYEQYF
few	-	TRBV30	TRBJ2-5	TGTGCCTGGAGTGTACTCCTGGATAAGACCCAGTACTTC	CAWSVLLDKTQYF
-	-	TRBV6-5	TRBJ2-1	TGTGCCACCAACCCTGGGCACAAGAACAATGAGCAGTTCTTC	CATNPGHKNNEQFF
-	-	TRBV5-6	TRBJ2-7	TGTGCCAGCAGCTTGTCCCCACTGAACGAGCAGTACTTC	CASSLSPLNEQYF
-	-	TRBV5-6	TRBJ1-1	TGTGCCAGCAGCTCCTACACTGAAGCTTTCTTT	CASSSYTEAFF
-	TRBD1	TRBV12-3/TRBV12-4	TRBJ1-6	TGTGCCAGCGGAGACAGGGATAATTCACCCCTCCACTTT	CASGDRDNSPLHF
-	-	TRBV9	TRBJ2-2	TGTGCCAGCAGCCCCGGGTACACCGGGGAGCTGTTTTTT	CASSPGYTGELFF
-	-	TRBV3-1/TRBV3-2	TRBJ2-7	TGTGCCAGCAGCATTAAGGGGCGCGAGCAGTACTTC	CASSIKGREQYF
-	-	TRBV2	TRBJ1-6	TGTGCCAGCAGTCCCAGGGGAAATTCACCCCTCCACTTT	CASSPRGNSPLHF
-	-	TRBV5-8	TRBJ1-5	TGTGCCAGCAGCCAAGAGACAGGATGGAATCAGCCCCAGCATTTT	CASSQETGWNQPQHF
-	TRBD2	TRBV10-3	TRBJ2-6	TGTGCCATCAGTCAGGGGACTAGCGGGAGCTCTGGGGCCAACGTCCTGACTTTC	CAISQGTSGSSGANVLTF
-	TRBD2	TRBV4-2	TRBJ2-7	TGTGCCAGCAGCCAAGATATCACTAGCGGGGCCTACGAGCAGTACTTC	CASSQDITSGAYEQYF
-	-	TRBV2	TRBJ1-5	TGTGCCAGCAGTGCAGGGGCGCGACAGCCCCAGCATTTT	CASSAGARQPQHF
few	-	TRBV2	TRBJ1-2	TGTGCCAGCAGTGAAGCCAGGGGACCCGCGGGCTACACCTTC	CASSEARGPAGYTF
-	TRBD2	TRBV5-4	TRBJ2-1	TGTGCCAGCAGCTTGACTAGCGGGAGGGCTGAGCAGTTCTTC	CASSLTSGRAEQFF
once	-	TRBV3-1/TRBV3-2	TRBJ2-3	TGTGCCAGCAGCCAAGCTCCTAGAACAGATACGCAGTATTTT	CASSQAPRTDTQYF